These 20 T cell receptor beta chains share one sample of origin, sequenced in a study of blood T cell repertoires in COVID-19. Here immunoSEQ multiplex PCR was the method, and the copy in TCRdb shows in-frame clones only, minus some. In the table there are roughly 74,000 clones, more than 70% of which are singletons. The sequenced sample consisted of peripheral blood. The receptors were sampled from a man between 65 and 85 years old with active or convalescent COVID-19.

This clone occurred once. CDR3: CASTHPVGASYEQYF. The CDR3, as DNA: TGTGCCAGCACTCACCCAGTGGGGGCCTCCTACGAGCAGTACTTC. The chain has TRBV28 and TRBJ2-7, with D perhaps matching TRBD1 (6 bases). Germline CDR1 MDHEN, CDR2 SYDVKM. The CDR3 spans 15 residues. Trimming stripped 7 bases from V and 0 bases from J, with 16 bases between. The whole variable domain, filled in from reference TRBV28 and TRBJ2-7, reads DVKVTQSSRYLVKRTGEKVFLECVQDMDHENMFWYRQDPGLGLRLIYFSYDVKMKEKGDIPEGYSVSREKKERFSLILESASTNQTSMYLCASTHPVGASYEQYFGPGTRLTVT.

J is TRBJ1-4 and V is TRBV27; 7 nucleotides agree with TRBD1. Looked up from germline, CDR1 is MNHEY and CDR2 is SMNVEV (reference sequence). Trimming at V came to 2 bases and at J to 7 bases, leaving 4 bases not matched to a gene. The length of the CDR3 is 14 residues. For the CDR3, the DNA is TGTGCCAGCAGTTTACAGGGGGATGGTGAAAAACTGTTTTTT. Protein sequence: CASSLQGDGEKLFF.

The chain uses TRBV11-2 and TRBJ2-5, with 10 positions matching TRBD1. The V segment lost 4 bases and the J segment 5 bases; nucleotides outside the gene matches: 4. The length of the CDR3 is 14 residues. Looked up from germline, CDR1 is SGHAT and CDR2 is FQNNGV. The CDR3 DNA is TGTGCCAGCAGCTACAGACAGGGGGCCGAGACCCAGTACTTC. This codes for CASSYRQGAETQYF.

This clone was seen only once. The J gene is TRBJ2-1, the V gene TRBV7-2, with TRBD2 matching 14 bases. CDR1 is SGHTA, CDR2 FQGNSA, per germline. CDR3 length equals 15 residues. With 4 bases clipped from V and 9 bases from J, the junction kept 5 bases outside the gene matches. The CDR3 DNA reads TGTGCCAGCAGCTCGGGACTAGCGGGAGAGGGTGAGCAGTTCTTC. Its protein is CASSSGLAGEGEQFF.

The V and J genes are TRBV4-1 and TRBJ1-2, with 8 bases fitting TRBD1. After removal of 0 bases from V and 4 bases from J, the junction contained 7 bases not matched to a gene. This CDR3 spans 16 amino acids. The germline V gene encodes CDR1 MGHRA and CDR2 YSYEKL. Here the CDR3 DNA reads TGCGCCAGCAGCCAAGAGCCAGGGGGCTTTGGCTATGGCTACACCTTC. The encoded protein is CASSQEPGGFGYGYTF.

CDR3 loop: CASRWGGEETQYF. The CDR3 bases are TGTGCCAGCAGATGGGGCGGGGAAGAGACCCAGTACTTC. The chain has TRBV6-5 and TRBJ2-5; the D gene is possibly TRBD2 (6 bases). CDR1 and CDR2 (germline): MNHEY, SVGAGI. Trimming took 6 bases from V and 3 from J, leaving 11 bases between them. The CDR3 extends over 13 amino acids.

This chain links TRBV5-1 with TRBJ1-4, with D tentatively TRBD1 (5 bases). Germline CDR1 is SGHRS and CDR2 is YFSETQ. Between the trimmed V and J ends, which lost 0 bases and 10 bases, there was a span of 22 bases. This CDR3 contains 17 residues. The CDR3 nucleotides are TGCGCCAGCAGCTTGGATCCTGGAGACAGACAAATAGGAAAACTGTTTTTT. It translates to CASSLDPGDRQIGKLFF.

V and J are TRBV5-4 and TRBJ1-5; D remains unclear. This CDR3 comprises 15 residues. V was clipped by 2 bases and J by 1 base, with 10 bases between them. Per the germline V gene, CDR1 is SGHNT and CDR2 is YYREEE (reference sequence). The CDR3 sequence is CASSLGGSSNQPQHF. The CDR3 nucleotides read TGTGCCAGCAGCTTAGGAGGGTCGAGCAATCAGCCCCAGCATTTT.

V usage is TRBV28 and J usage is TRBJ2-5; 10 nucleotides align to TRBD2. CDR3 length: 16 amino acids. From germline, CDR1 is MDHEN and CDR2 SYDVKM. Trimming cost V 4 bases and J 4 bases; bases outside gene matches: 9. Here the CDR3 DNA reads TGTGCCAGCAGTTCGTCTAGCGGGAGAGTAAGAGAGACCCAGTACTTC. Amino acids: CASSSSSGRVRETQYF. The full variable domain, with the rest looked up from reference TRBV28 and TRBJ2-5, is DVKVTQSSRYLVKRTGEKVFLECVQDMDHENMFWYRQDPGLGLRLIYFSYDVKMKEKGDIPEGYSVSREKKERFSLILESASTNQTSMYLCASSSSSGRVRETQYFGPGTRLLVL.

The chain carries TRBV6-1 and TRBJ1-1; D perhaps matches TRBD1 (5 bases). Trimming removed 1 base at V and 5 bases at J, with 11 bases between. Germline assignment: CDR1 MNHNS and CDR2 SASEGT. The CDR3 totals 14 residues. The CDR3 loop reads CASSEGRVETEAFF. Written as DNA, the CDR3 is TGTGCCAGCAGTGAAGGCAGGGTAGAAACTGAAGCTTTCTTT.

The gene calls are TRBV24-1 and TRBJ2-3; D might be TRBD1 (5 bases). The CDR3 runs 13 residues. The ends were cut back, 5 bases at V and 2 bases at J, with 7 bases in the middle. The germline V gene encodes CDR1 KGHDR and CDR2 SFDVKD. CDR3 DNA sequence: TGTGCCACCAGTGTGGACAACACAGATACGCAGTATTTT. Translation: CATSVDNTDTQYF.

The gene calls are TRBV6-5 and TRBJ2-3; 8 nucleotides line up with TRBD2. This CDR3 comprises 15 residues. Germline V gene lookup returns CDR1 MNHEY and CDR2 SVGAGI. The trim removed 6 bases at V and 0 bases at J, leaving 5 bases unmatched. CDR3 sequence: CASRASGSSTDTQYF. CDR3 coding DNA: TGTGCCAGCAGGGCTAGCGGGTCTAGCACAGATACGCAGTATTTT.

This clone was counted once. V is TRBV7-8 and J is TRBJ1-1, with D unresolved. The CDR3 contains 16 residues. CDR1 and CDR2 from the germline V gene are SGHVS and FQNEAQ. Trimming cost V 5 bases and J 1 base, with 17 bases left between them. The CDR3 nucleotides are TGTGCCAGCAGCCACAGCTTATTGTTACGGAACACTGAAGCTTTCTTT. Translated, it gives CASSHSLLLRNTEAFF.

The chain couples TRBV10-3 to TRBJ1-2, with 8 nucleotides matching TRBD1. The V and J ends lost 5 bases and 6 bases, in that order; junction bases with no gene match: 5. This CDR3 region has 13 residues. Germline V lookup: CDR1 ENHRY, CDR2 SYGVKD. CDR3 nucleotides: TGTGCCATCAGTTCAGGGGGCGTTAATGGCTACACCTTC. Protein sequence: CAISSGGVNGYTF.

The rearrangement uses TRBV5-1 and TRBJ2-1; 8 bases are a match to TRBD1. The V gene end was trimmed by 0 bases and the J gene end by 3 bases; junction bases not matched to a gene: 5. Germline CDR1 is SGHRS and CDR2 is YFSETQ. The CDR3 has 16 residues. CDR3 sequence: CASSLVGTGIYNEQFF. CDR3 DNA sequence: TGCGCCAGCAGCTTGGTAGGGACAGGTATCTACAATGAGCAGTTCTTC. The full variable domain, in which reference TRBV5-1 and TRBJ2-1 provide the parts outside the CDR3, is KAGVTQTPRYLIKTRGQQVTLSCSPISGHRSVSWYQQTPGQGLQFLFEYFSETQRNKGNFPGRFSGRQFSNSRSEMNVSTLELGDSALYLCASSLVGTGIYNEQFFGPGTRLTVL.

The V gene is TRBV6-5, the J gene TRBJ1-2, with D perhaps TRBD1 (5 bases). The V end lost 6 bases, the J end lost 4 bases, and 15 bases lay between the germline ends. In germline, CDR1 is MNHEY, CDR2 SVGAGI. CDR3 length equals 14 residues. Here the CDR3 reads CASSYLTVPYGYTF. DNA for the CDR3: TGTGCCAGCAGCTACCTGACAGTCCCCTATGGCTACACCTTC.

This chain links TRBV5-1 with TRBJ1-2; TRBD1 agrees at 9 bases. V lost 2 bases to trimming and J lost 3 bases; unmatched junction nucleotides: 5. CDR1 SGHRS and CDR2 YFSETQ come from the germline V gene. This CDR3 is built from 15 residues. CDR3 sequence reads: CASSFLQGADYGYTF. The CDR3 DNA reads TGCGCCAGCAGCTTTTTACAGGGGGCTGACTATGGCTACACCTTC.

The genes are TRBV6-4 and TRBJ2-3, with a possible D match to TRBD1 (5 bases). V lost 0 bases, J lost 3 bases, and 7 bases lay in between. Germline V gene lookup returns CDR1 MRHNA and CDR2 SNTAGT. There are 14 residues in the CDR3. The CDR3 DNA is TGTGCCAGCAGTGACTCATGGACAACAGATACGCAGTATTTT. Its translation: CASSDSWTTDTQYF.

This clone has only one observation. The rearrangement uses TRBV11-2 and TRBJ1-1; no definite D call. This CDR3 comprises 12 residues. CDR1 SGHAT and CDR2 FQNNGV come from the germline V gene. Trimming cost V 5 bases and J 10 bases, with 14 bases left between them. CDR3 region: CASSNQRRGAFF. The CDR3 nucleotides are TGTGCCAGCAGCAATCAGAGGCGGGGAGCTTTCTTT.

This rearrangement joins TRBV4-2 to TRBJ2-7; TRBD2 matches at 7 bases. With 4 bases clipped from V and 2 bases from J, the junction kept 8 bases outside the gene matches. The CDR3 is 15 residues long. Germline lookup yields CDR1 LGHNA and CDR2 YNFKEQ. The CDR3 DNA reads as TGTGCCAGCAGCCCCGGGGGAGGGACCACCTACGAGCAGTACTTC. Protein: CASSPGGGTTYEQYF.